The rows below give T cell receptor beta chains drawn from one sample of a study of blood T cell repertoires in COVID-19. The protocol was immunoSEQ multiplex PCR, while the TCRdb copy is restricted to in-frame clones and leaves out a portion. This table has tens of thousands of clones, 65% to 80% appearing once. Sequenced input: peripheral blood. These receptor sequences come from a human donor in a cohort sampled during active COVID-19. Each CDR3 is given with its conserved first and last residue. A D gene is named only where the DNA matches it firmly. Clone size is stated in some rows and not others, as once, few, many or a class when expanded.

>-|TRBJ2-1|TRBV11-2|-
CASSLGGSRYNEQFF
TGTGCCAGCAGCTTGGGTGGGAGTCGCTACAATGAGCAGTTCTTC
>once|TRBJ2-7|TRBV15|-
CATSRGPYEQYF
TGTGCCACCAGCAGAGGGCCCTACGAGCAGTACTTC
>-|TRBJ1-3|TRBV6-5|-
CASSLGQGNTIYF
TGTGCCAGCAGTCTTGGACAGGGAAACACCATATATTTT
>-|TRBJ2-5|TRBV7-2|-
CASSTDQKDRETQYF
TGTGCCAGCAGCACGGACCAAAAGGACAGAGAGACCCAGTACTTC
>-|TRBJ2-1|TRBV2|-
CASSERANEQFF
TGTGCCAGCAGTGAGAGGGCCAATGAGCAGTTCTTC
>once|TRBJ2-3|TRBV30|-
CAWGRQGFADTQYF
TGTGCCTGGGGCCGTCAGGGGTTCGCAGATACGCAGTATTTT
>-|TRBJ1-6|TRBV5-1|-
CASSYGQGSPLHF
TGCGCCAGCAGCTACGGCCAGGGTTCACCCCTCCACTTT
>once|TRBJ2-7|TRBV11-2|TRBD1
CASTGTGFDEQYF
TGTGCCAGCACCGGGACAGGGTTCGACGAGCAGTACTTC
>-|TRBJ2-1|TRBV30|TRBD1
CAWYPGTGLNEQFF
TGTGCCTGGTACCCCGGGACAGGACTCAATGAGCAGTTCTTC
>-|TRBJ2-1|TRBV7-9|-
CASSLQLAFYNEQFF
TGTGCCAGCAGCTTACAACTAGCATTCTACAATGAGCAGTTCTTC
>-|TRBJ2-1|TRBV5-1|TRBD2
CASSLEIAGGLNEQFF
TGCGCCAGCAGCTTGGAAATAGCGGGAGGTCTTAATGAGCAGTTCTTC
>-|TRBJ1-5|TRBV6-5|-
CASTRAGSVGQPQHF
TGTGCCAGCACAAGGGCGGGTTCAGTGGGTCAGCCCCAGCATTTT
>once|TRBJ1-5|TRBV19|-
CASSTYSGGLSNQPQHF
TGTGCCAGTAGTACTTACTCTGGGGGACTTAGCAATCAGCCCCAGCATTTT
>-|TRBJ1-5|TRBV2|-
CASSVGGSNQPQHF
TGTGCCAGCAGTGTAGGGGGAAGCAATCAGCCCCAGCATTTT
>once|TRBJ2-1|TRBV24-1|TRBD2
CATSSLAGGPGNNEQFF
TGTGCCACCAGTTCTCTAGCGGGAGGGCCCGGGAACAATGAGCAGTTCTTC
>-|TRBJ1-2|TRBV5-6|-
CASSLKRRIDGYTF
TGTGCCAGCAGCTTGAAAAGGAGAATTGATGGCTACACCTTC
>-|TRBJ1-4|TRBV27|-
CASSQGARWAELTKLFF
TGTGCCAGCAGTCAGGGCGCCAGGTGGGCAGAACTAACGAAACTGTTTTTT
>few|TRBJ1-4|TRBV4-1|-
CASTLIGGTNEKLFF
TGCGCCAGCACCCTGATCGGGGGGACTAATGAAAAACTGTTTTTT
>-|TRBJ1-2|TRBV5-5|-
CASSLEGRPYGYTF
TGTGCCAGCAGCTTGGAGGGGCGCCCCTATGGCTACACCTTC
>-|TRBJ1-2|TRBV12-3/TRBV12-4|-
CASSLTGGGGYTF
TGTGCCAGCAGCCTAACGGGGGGGGGCGGCTACACCTTC
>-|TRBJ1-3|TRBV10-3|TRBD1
CAINTGGSGNTIYF
TGTGCCATCAATACAGGGGGCTCTGGAAACACCATATATTTT
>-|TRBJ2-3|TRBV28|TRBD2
CASSSPSSGRPDTQYF
TGTGCCAGCAGTTCCCCATCTAGCGGGAGACCAGATACGCAGTATTTT
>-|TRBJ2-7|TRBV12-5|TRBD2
CASGSSSGSAPYEQYF
TGTGCTAGTGGTTCCTCTAGCGGGAGTGCGCCCTACGAGCAGTACTTC
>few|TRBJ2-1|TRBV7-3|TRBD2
CASSLSGRLGDEQFF
TGTGCCAGCAGCTTGAGCGGGAGGCTGGGGGATGAGCAGTTCTTC
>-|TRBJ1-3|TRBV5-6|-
CASSLLGRTGGNTIYF
TGTGCCAGCAGCTTGTTGGGCCGAACGGGAGGAAACACCATATATTTT
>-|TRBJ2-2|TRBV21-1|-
CASSPQGPQGDNTGELFF
TGTGCCAGCAGCCCCCAGGGGCCGCAGGGGGATAACACCGGGGAGCTGTTTTTT
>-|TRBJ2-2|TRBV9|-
CASSPRTLNTGELFF
TGTGCCAGCAGCCCCCGGACTTTGAACACCGGGGAGCTGTTTTTT
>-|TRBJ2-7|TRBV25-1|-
CASIGSEQYF
TGTGCCAGCATCGGTAGCGAGCAGTACTTC
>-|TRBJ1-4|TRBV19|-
CASSNRREKLFF
TGTGCCAGTAGTAATCGCAGAGAAAAACTGTTTTTT
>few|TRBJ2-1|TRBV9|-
CASSGTSNEQFF
TGTGCCAGCAGCGGTACTAGCAATGAGCAGTTCTTC
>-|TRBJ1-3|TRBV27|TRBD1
CASPTGQGTNTIYF
TGTGCCAGCCCAACCGGACAGGGAACAAACACCATATATTTT
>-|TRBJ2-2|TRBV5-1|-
CASNLDRPNTGELFF
TGCGCCAGCAATCTCGACAGACCGAACACCGGGGAGCTGTTTTTT
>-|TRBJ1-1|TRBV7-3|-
CASSRAGVTEAFF
TGTGCCAGCAGCCGTGCAGGGGTGACTGAAGCTTTCTTT
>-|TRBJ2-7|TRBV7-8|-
CASSSLAFDEQYF
TGTGCCAGCAGCTCCCTAGCGTTCGATGAGCAGTACTTC
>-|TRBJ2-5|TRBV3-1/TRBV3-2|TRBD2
CASSPFAGGETQYF
TGTGCCAGCAGCCCTTTCGCGGGGGGAGAGACCCAGTACTTC